A single sample gave rise to the 17 T cell receptor beta chains below, sequenced in a study of shared clonotypes between healthy human individuals. Assay: immunoSEQ multiplex PCR; the TCRdb copy retains only in-frame clones and omits some. This repertoire shows more than 1.2 million clones, 98% found once; its top ten account for around 0.38%. The source material was naive CD4+ T cells sorted from blood. Subset reported: CD45RA+ positively selected. The receptor source for this set is a young man in good health.

As regards this clone: This CDR3 is also generated by other DNA sequences in the sample. CDR3 nucleotides: TGCGCCAGCAGCTTGGGGGACAGAGATCAAGAGACCCAGTACTTC. Amino acid sequence: CASSLGDRDQETQYF. The V gene is TRBV5-1, the J gene TRBJ2-5; TRBD1 agrees at 7 bases. Germline loops: CDR1 SGHRS, CDR2 YFSETQ. Trimming at V came to 0 bases and at J to 2 bases, leaving 4 bases not matched to a gene. The CDR3 has 15 amino acids.

The chain uses TRBV28 and TRBJ2-2; unclear D gene. Germline V gene lookup returns CDR1 MDHEN and CDR2 SYDVKM. Trimming shortened V by 5 bases and J by 0 bases, and 7 bases separated the two germline ends. The CDR3 has 14 amino acids. In DNA form, the CDR3 reads TGTGCCAGCAGTACCAACACGAACACCGGGGAGCTGTTTTTT. Amino acids: CASSTNTNTGELFF.

The chain has TRBV9 and TRBJ2-7; a possible D gene is TRBD1 (5 bases). The germline CDR1 and CDR2 sequences are SGDLS and YYNGEE. The CDR3 is 15 amino acids. V lost 0 bases to trimming and J lost 2 bases, with 12 bases between them. CDR3 in DNA: TGTGCCAGCAGCGTAGGCCCAGGGCGGACCTACGAGCAGTACTTC. It translates to CASSVGPGRTYEQYF.

The J gene is TRBJ1-1, the V gene TRBV10-1; TRBD1 is a possible D gene (6 bases). V lost 0 bases and J 1 base, leaving 6 bases between the germline ends. In germline, CDR1 is WNHNN, CDR2 SYGVQD (reference sequence). This CDR3 region has 14 residues. The CDR3 loop is CASSESRGNTEAFF. The CDR3 DNA reads as TGCGCCAGCAGTGAGTCCAGGGGGAACACTGAAGCTTTCTTT.

The gene calls are TRBV11-2 and TRBJ2-5, with 12 bases that match TRBD2. V was pared by 9 bases and J by 4 bases, with 3 bases of the junction left unmatched. The CDR3 is made up of 13 amino acids. Germline CDR1 is SGHAT and CDR2 is FQNNGV. The CDR3 nucleotides read TGTGCCAGTGGACTAGCGGGACCAGAGACCCAGTACTTC. It translates to CASGLAGPETQYF.

The genes are TRBV7-2 and TRBJ2-1; D possibly corresponds to TRBD1 (5 bases). Germline loops: CDR1 SGHTA, CDR2 FQGNSA. The V gene lost 5 bases and the J gene lost 0 bases, with 11 bases spanning the gap. The CDR3 consists of 15 residues. The CDR3 bases are TGTGCCAGCAGCGAAGGACATTTCTCCTACAATGAGCAGTTCTTC. Translated: CASSEGHFSYNEQFF.

The chain joins TRBV27 to TRBJ2-1; D is uncertain. V was shortened by 0 bases and J by 8 bases, with 5 bases between the two germline ends. Germline V gene sequence: CDR1 MNHEY, CDR2 SMNVEV (reference sequence). This CDR3 has 12 amino acids. In nucleotides, the CDR3 is TGTGCCAGCAGTTTATCAATCGATGAGCAGTTCTTC. Residues: CASSLSIDEQFF.

V and J are TRBV5-4 and TRBJ1-2; perhaps TRBD1 as D (5 bases). Deletions cut 6 bases from V and 8 bases from J, with 23 bases between. Germline CDR1 and CDR2: SGHNT and YYREEE (reference sequence). This CDR3 region has 15 residues. This CDR3 reads CASKPGLGRQLGYTF. Written as DNA, the CDR3 is TGTGCCAGCAAACCTGGGTTGGGGAGACAGCTAGGCTACACCTTC.

The chain uses TRBV5-4 and TRBJ2-7; no firm D call. V was cut by 1 base and J by 1 base, with 9 bases left in between. Germline CDR1 SGHNT, CDR2 YYREEE (reference sequence). CDR3 size: 14 residues. The chain's CDR3 is CASSLRLESYEQYF. The CDR3 coding sequence is TGTGCCAGCAGCTTGAGGCTAGAATCCTACGAGCAGTACTTC.

The rearrangement uses TRBV5-1 and TRBJ1-2; D is unclear. CDR1 is SGHRS and CDR2 is YFSETQ in the germline V gene. Trimming shortened V by 0 bases and J by 4 bases, and 10 bases separated the two germline ends. CDR3 length equals 14 residues. The CDR3 reads CASSLGAETYGYTF. In nucleotides, the CDR3 is TGCGCCAGCAGCTTGGGTGCGGAAACCTATGGCTACACCTTC.

V usage is TRBV2 and J usage is TRBJ2-5; 9 nucleotides match TRBD1. The CDR3 is made up of 16 amino acids. With V trimmed by 8 bases and J by 3 bases, 13 bases remained unmatched. Germline loops: CDR1 SNHLY, CDR2 FYNNEI. CDR3: CASGWGTGPPKETQYF. In DNA form, the CDR3 reads TGTGCCAGCGGTTGGGGGACAGGGCCTCCGAAAGAGACCCAGTACTTC.

The V and J genes are TRBV9 and TRBJ2-2; D is unclear. V was clipped by 2 bases and J by 6 bases, with 14 bases between them. The CDR3 loop spans 15 amino acids. Germline CDR1 and CDR2: SGDLS and YYNGEE. The CDR3 sequence: CASSVPGPESGELFF. The CDR3 DNA reads TGTGCCAGCAGCGTGCCGGGCCCCGAGTCCGGGGAGCTGTTTTTT.

V usage is TRBV19 and J usage is TRBJ2-7; weak D call: TRBD1 (7 bases). The CDR3 consists of 15 residues. V was trimmed by 1 base and J by 4 bases, leaving 14 bases between them. The germline gives CDR1 LNHDA, CDR2 SQIVND (reference sequence). CDR3 DNA: TGTGCCAGTAGTATAGGCTCGGCGGGACAGTACGAGCAGTACTTC. It translates to CASSIGSAGQYEQYF. The variable domain in full, with the rest retrieved from reference TRBV19 and TRBJ2-7, is DGGITQSPKYLFRKEGQNVTLSCEQNLNHDAMYWYRQDPGQGLRLIYYSQIVNDFQKGDIAEGYSVSREKKESFPLTVTSAQKNPTAFYLCASSIGSAGQYEQYFGPGTRLTVT.

Concerning this clone itself: Different DNA sequences within this sample yield the same CDR3. This chain uses TRBV20-1 with TRBJ1-5; D is unresolved. The germline V gene encodes CDR1 DFQATT and CDR2 SNEGSKA (reference sequence). Trimming shortened V by 3 bases and J by 6 bases, and 6 bases separated the two germline ends. The CDR3 contains 11 residues. The CDR3 sequence is CSASAGQPQHF. The DNA for the CDR3 is TGCAGTGCTAGTGCGGGTCAGCCCCAGCATTTT.

The chain combines TRBV5-6 with TRBJ2-7; D is unresolved. Trimming pared 4 bases from V and 3 bases from J, leaving 17 bases between. Germline V gene lookup returns CDR1 SGHDT and CDR2 YYEEEE. This CDR3 contains 15 residues. The CDR3 DNA sequence: TGTGCCAGCAGCCAACTCAGCCTCAGGAACTACGAGCAGTACTTC. Translating gives CASSQLSLRNYEQYF. Complete variable domain (other parts from reference TRBV5-6 and TRBJ2-7): DAGVTQSPTHLIKTRGQQVTLRCSPKSGHDTVSWYQQALGQGPQFIFQYYEEEERQRGNFPDRFSGHQFPNYSSELNVNALLLGDSALYLCASSQLSLRNYEQYFGPGTRLTVT.

The chain has TRBV4-1 and TRBJ1-5; D not certain. The CDR3 has 12 amino acids. Between the trimmed V and J ends, which lost 2 bases and 9 bases, there was a span of 8 bases. CDR1 MGHRA and CDR2 YSYEKL come from the germline V gene. CDR3 nucleotide sequence: TGCGCCAGCAGCCAACCCCCCTTGCCCCAGCATTTT. This gives the protein CASSQPPLPQHF.

This chain uses TRBV5-1 with TRBJ1-5; no clear D. The CDR3 covers 13 residues. V lost 2 bases to trimming and J lost 2 bases, with 5 bases between them. CDR1 and CDR2 (germline): SGHRS, YFSETQ. In DNA, the CDR3 is TGCGCCAGCAGCTTTGGGGGCAATCAGCCCCAGCATTTT. This translates into CASSFGGNQPQHF. Based on the CDR3 plus reference TRBV5-1 and TRBJ1-5, the full variable domain is KAGVTQTPRYLIKTRGQQVTLSCSPISGHRSVSWYQQTPGQGLQFLFEYFSETQRNKGNFPGRFSGRQFSNSRSEMNVSTLELGDSALYLCASSFGGNQPQHFGDGTRLSIL.